This is a list of T cell receptor beta chains from one sample in a study of blood T cell repertoires in COVID-19. The data were produced by immunoSEQ multiplex PCR, yet TCRdb's version contains in-frame clones alone and is incomplete. The profile shows about 330,000 clones, about 90% of them singletons. The sequenced material came from PBMCs or T cells enriched from blood (not recorded which). The receptor source for this set is a woman in her twenties or thirties who had recovered from COVID-19. Each CDR3 is given without its conserved first and last residue. Fields, in order: V gene, D gene, CDR3 length, CDR3 protein. A D gene is named only where the DNA matches it firmly.

>TRBV5-8|.|13
ASSLGRISNQPQH
>TRBV18|.|13
ASSPSVDSGNTIY
>TRBV4-3|.|13
ASSQWIGGGTEAF
>TRBV4-1|.|11
ASSQDWRDEQY
>TRBV6-2/TRBV6-3|TRBD1|11
ASSYRDSYEQY
>TRBV30|.|11
AWNGLRADTQY
>TRBV18|TRBD1|12
ASSPESQGAGYT
>TRBV2|.|12
ASSVQGTKNIQY
>TRBV4-1|TRBD2|12
ASSQEQRGRTQY
>TRBV7-9|.|10
ASSEGVNEQY
>TRBV9|.|14
ASSVVQGATFHEQY
>TRBV3-1/TRBV3-2|.|13
ASSQGGLAKNIQY
>TRBV5-1|TRBD1|12
ASSAHSDREGYT
>TRBV7-2|TRBD2|15
ASSPRPGLVLDYEQF
>TRBV30|.|10
AWSVRGQPQH
>TRBV12-3/TRBV12-4|.|10
ASRLRVTEAF
>TRBV6-2/TRBV6-3|.|13
ASSYSGGWDQPQH
>TRBV7-9|.|12
ASSPLLNTGELF
>TRBV5-1|.|13
ASSLASGRAYEQY
>TRBV6-1|TRBD2|13
ASSEPSGSQETQY
>TRBV2|.|11
ASMSQGIYEQY
>TRBV30|TRBD1|12
AWGRGPGANVLT
>TRBV28|TRBD2|14
ASSLASGEPDNEQF
>TRBV6-2/TRBV6-3|TRBD2|13
ASSYAGTSSDTQY
>TRBV27|.|12
ASSLWFGNTEAF
>TRBV5-1|.|11
ASSETGDYGYT
>TRBV11-3|.|13
ASSLGLGGQETQY
>TRBV5-8|TRBD2|12
ACTAGGSRRTQY
>TRBV5-1|TRBD1|14
ASSRAVTGDPYEQY
>TRBV18|TRBD1|13
ASSPEDRGHGGYT
>TRBV7-2|.|12
ASSLRGSTDTQY
>TRBV27|.|11
ASSTRGYEGYT
>TRBV2|.|12
ASLWAGEGEKLF
>TRBV6-4|.|14
ASSDSSDRETGELF
>TRBV7-2|.|15
ASSSTRDLGMVDTQY
>TRBV23-1|TRBD1|9
ASSHHGQGD
>TRBV3-1/TRBV3-2|.|14
ASSQDSWQGSDTQY
>TRBV2|TRBD1|13
ASRSPGTGYYEQY
>TRBV2|TRBD1|12
ASSRQGTSTEAF
>TRBV10-3|.|13
AISVDPLREYGYT
>TRBV2|TRBD1|10
ASSLQGQPQH
>TRBV10-3|.|11
AISLQESGGYT
>TRBV9|.|11
ASSVGGSTEAF
>TRBV10-3|TRBD2|14
AISSRLAGGRNEQF
>TRBV6-2/TRBV6-3|TRBD2|13
ASSYPSAGEYEQY
>TRBV18|TRBD2|14
ASSQGAGGTQETQY
>TRBV6-5|.|14
ASSYSSGRANYGYT
>TRBV19|.|11
ASRERGTDTQY
>TRBV6-5|TRBD1|10
ASSDRDYGYT
>TRBV27|.|11
ATRGLSSYEQY
>TRBV5-6|TRBD2|14
ASSLVLAGGPETQY
>TRBV5-1|TRBD1|13
ASRETGGSYNEQF
>TRBV5-1|TRBD1|13
ASSGYGTGFGEQY
>TRBV5-6|.|13
ASSLGLQPTYTQY
>TRBV7-3|TRBD1|11
ASSPDRETGYT
>TRBV6-2/TRBV6-3|TRBD1|12
ASSYIGGEETQY
>TRBV12-5|.|13
ASGLVTVGSSPLH
>TRBV3-1/TRBV3-2|TRBD2|13
ASSQGAGGPNEQF
>TRBV3-1/TRBV3-2|.|9
ASSQEAEQY
>TRBV6-6|.|10
ASSSNADEQY